These 6 T cell receptor beta chains originate from one sample sequenced in a study of blood T cell repertoires in COVID-19. Assay used: immunoSEQ multiplex PCR; TCRdb lists only in-frame clones, some missing. Of roughly 150,000 clones listed, 85% to 90% are singletons. Sequencing used peripheral blood. The origin of the receptors is a woman aged 55-70 years with active COVID-19.

This chain joins TRBV7-2 and TRBJ2-7; D not certain. The germline V gene encodes CDR1 SGHTA and CDR2 FQGNSA. V lost 1 base to trimming and J lost 0 bases, with 7 bases between them. The CDR3 sequence is 14 residues long. CDR3 amino acids: CASSLGRSSYEQYF. The CDR3 DNA sequence: TGTGCCAGCAGCTTAGGACGGAGCTCCTACGAGCAGTACTTC. Full variable domain (remainder filled in from reference TRBV7-2 and TRBJ2-7): GAGVSQSPSNKVTEKGKDVELRCDPISGHTALYWYRQSLGQGLEFLIYFQGNSAPDKSGLPSDRFSAERTGGSVSTLTIQRTQQEDSAVYLCASSLGRSSYEQYFGPGTRLTVT.

V usage is TRBV27 and J usage is TRBJ2-4; 7 nucleotides match TRBD2. The length of the CDR3 is 16 residues. Germline lookup yields CDR1 MNHEY and CDR2 SMNVEV (reference sequence). V lost 5 bases to trimming and J lost 3 bases; unmatched junction nucleotides: 10. In DNA form, the CDR3 reads TGTGCCAGCAGTCCTTTTCTACGGGGGGACAAAAACATTCAGTACTTC. Protein: CASSPFLRGDKNIQYF.

This clone was recorded many times. The J gene is TRBJ2-7, the V gene TRBV18; D perhaps matches TRBD1 (5 bases). The V end lost 2 bases, the J end lost 2 bases, and 13 bases lay between the germline ends. Germline V gene lookup returns CDR1 KGHSH and CDR2 LQKENI. The CDR3 is made up of 15 amino acids. CDR3 sequence: CASSPYAGRPYEQYF. The DNA for the CDR3 is TGTGCCAGCTCACCATATGCAGGGCGCCCCTACGAGCAGTACTTC.

This clone was recorded only once. This chain connects TRBV27 to TRBJ2-1, with a weak D call TRBD1 (5 bases). Germline V gene data show CDR1 as MNHEY and CDR2 as SMNVEV (reference sequence). Trimming cost V 6 bases and J 8 bases, with 17 bases left between them. The CDR3 sequence is 14 residues long. Here the CDR3 DNA reads TGTGCCAGCAGCCTCCACAGGAATGCTTATGAGCAGTTCTTC. It specifies CASSLHRNAYEQFF.

This rearrangement joins TRBV4-1 to TRBJ2-1; tentative D call: TRBD1 (6 bases). V was shortened by 3 bases and J by 3 bases, with 15 bases between the two germline ends. Germline CDR1 reads MGHRA; CDR2 reads YSYEKL. The CDR3 length is 16 residues. The CDR3 sequence is CASSHVGRGSYNEQFF. CDR3 bases: TGCGCCAGCAGCCATGTTGGCAGGGGAAGCTACAATGAGCAGTTCTTC.

This rearrangement joins TRBV9 to TRBJ2-1; 8 positions agree with TRBD2. The CDR3 is 16 amino acids. Germline trimming cut 2 bases from V and 10 bases from J; bases unmatched to any gene: 14. Germline V gives CDR1 SGDLS, CDR2 YYNGEE. CDR3 region: CASSVRGLGTKVEQFF. CDR3 nucleotide sequence: TGTGCCAGCAGCGTTAGGGGACTAGGGACAAAGGTGGAGCAGTTCTTC.